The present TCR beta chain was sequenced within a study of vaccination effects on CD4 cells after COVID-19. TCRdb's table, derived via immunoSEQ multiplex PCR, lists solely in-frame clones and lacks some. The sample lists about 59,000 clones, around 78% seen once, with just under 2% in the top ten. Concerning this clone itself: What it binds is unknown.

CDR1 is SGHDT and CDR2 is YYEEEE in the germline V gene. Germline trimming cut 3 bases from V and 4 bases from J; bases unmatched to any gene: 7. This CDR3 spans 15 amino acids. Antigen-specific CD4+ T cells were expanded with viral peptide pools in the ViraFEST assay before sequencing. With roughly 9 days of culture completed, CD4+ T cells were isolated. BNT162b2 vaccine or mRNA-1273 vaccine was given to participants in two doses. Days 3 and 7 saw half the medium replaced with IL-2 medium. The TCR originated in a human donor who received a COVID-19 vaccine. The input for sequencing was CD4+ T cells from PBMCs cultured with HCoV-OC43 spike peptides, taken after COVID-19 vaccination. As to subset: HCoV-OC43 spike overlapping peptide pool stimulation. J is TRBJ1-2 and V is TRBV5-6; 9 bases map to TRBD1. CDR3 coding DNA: TGTGCCAGCAGCTCGATGGGACAGGGAAGCTATGGCTACACCTTC. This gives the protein CASSSMGQGSYGYTF.